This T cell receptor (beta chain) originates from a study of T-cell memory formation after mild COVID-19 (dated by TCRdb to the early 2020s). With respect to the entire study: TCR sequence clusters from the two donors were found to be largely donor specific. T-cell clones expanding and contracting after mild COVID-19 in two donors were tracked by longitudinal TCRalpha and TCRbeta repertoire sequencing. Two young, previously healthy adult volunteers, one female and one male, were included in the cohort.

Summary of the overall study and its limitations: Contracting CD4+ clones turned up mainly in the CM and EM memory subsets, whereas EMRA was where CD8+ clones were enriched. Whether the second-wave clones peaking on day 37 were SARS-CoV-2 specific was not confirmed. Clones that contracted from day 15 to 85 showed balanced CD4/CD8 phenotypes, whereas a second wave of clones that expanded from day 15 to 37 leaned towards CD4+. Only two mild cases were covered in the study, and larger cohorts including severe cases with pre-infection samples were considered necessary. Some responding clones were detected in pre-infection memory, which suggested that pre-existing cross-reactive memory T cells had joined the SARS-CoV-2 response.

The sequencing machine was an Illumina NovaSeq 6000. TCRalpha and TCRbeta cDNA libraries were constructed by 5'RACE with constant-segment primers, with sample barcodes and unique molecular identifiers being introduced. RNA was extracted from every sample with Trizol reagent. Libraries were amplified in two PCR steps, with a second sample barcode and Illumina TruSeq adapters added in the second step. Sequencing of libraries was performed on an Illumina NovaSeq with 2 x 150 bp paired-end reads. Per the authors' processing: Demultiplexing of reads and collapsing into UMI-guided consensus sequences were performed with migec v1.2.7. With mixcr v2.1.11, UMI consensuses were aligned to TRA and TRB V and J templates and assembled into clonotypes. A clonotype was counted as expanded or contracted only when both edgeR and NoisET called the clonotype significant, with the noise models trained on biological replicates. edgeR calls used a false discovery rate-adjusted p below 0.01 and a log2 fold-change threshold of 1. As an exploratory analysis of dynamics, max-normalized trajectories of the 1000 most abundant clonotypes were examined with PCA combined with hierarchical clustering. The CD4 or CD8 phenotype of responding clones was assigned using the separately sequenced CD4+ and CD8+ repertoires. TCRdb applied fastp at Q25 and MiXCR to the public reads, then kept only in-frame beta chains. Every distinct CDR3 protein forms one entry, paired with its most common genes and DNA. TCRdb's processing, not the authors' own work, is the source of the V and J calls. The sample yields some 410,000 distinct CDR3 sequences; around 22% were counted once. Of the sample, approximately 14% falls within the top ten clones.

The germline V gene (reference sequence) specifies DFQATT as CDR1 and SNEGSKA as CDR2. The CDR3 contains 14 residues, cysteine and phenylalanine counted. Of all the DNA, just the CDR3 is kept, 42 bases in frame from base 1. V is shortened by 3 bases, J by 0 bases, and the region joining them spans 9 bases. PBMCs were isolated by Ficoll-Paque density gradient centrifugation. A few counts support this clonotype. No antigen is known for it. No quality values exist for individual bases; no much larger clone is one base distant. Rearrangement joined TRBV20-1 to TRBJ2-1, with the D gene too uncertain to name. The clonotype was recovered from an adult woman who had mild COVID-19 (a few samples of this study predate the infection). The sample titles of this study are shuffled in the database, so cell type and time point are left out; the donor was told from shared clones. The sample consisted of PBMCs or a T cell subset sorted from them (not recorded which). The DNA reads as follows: TGCAGTGCTAGGGCCGGTAGCTCCTACAATGAGCAGTTCTTC. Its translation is CSARAGSSYNEQFF.